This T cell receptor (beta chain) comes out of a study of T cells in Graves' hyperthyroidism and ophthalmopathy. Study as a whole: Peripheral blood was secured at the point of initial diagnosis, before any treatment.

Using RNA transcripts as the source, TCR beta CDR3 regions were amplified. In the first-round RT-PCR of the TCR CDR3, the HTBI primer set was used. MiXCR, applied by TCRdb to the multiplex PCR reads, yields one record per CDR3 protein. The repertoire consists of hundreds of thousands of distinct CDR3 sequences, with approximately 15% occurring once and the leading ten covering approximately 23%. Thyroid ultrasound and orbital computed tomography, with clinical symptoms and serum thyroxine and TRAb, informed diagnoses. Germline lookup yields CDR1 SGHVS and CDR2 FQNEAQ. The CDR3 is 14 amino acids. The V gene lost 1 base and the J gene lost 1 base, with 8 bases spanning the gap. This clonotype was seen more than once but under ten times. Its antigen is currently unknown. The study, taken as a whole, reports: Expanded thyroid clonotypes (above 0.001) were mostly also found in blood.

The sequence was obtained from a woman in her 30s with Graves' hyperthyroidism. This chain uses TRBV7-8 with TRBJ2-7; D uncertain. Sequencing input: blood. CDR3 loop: CASSLDGESYEQYF. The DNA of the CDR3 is TGTGCCAGCAGCTTAGACGGCGAGTCCTACGAGCAGTACTTC.